A single sample gave rise to the 24 T cell receptor beta chains below, sequenced in a study of CD8 T cells in ankylosing spondylitis (TCRdb year 2017). Library preparation used 5' RACE. Sequencing took place on an Illumina HiSeq 2500. In TCRdb, the public reads were trimmed at Q25 with fastp and aligned with MiXCR, with productive beta chains retained. For every CDR3 protein sequence, its rows merge into one entry that carries the most common genes and DNA. This sample has about 66,000 distinct CDR3 sequences in its table, and roughly 6.2% of those were observed once. The ten most abundant clones make up around 5.3% of the sample. What was sequenced was synovial fluid, either unsorted or a sorted T cell fraction (not recorded which). The receptors shown here come from a male donor with ankylosing spondylitis.

The chain is built from TRBV7-3 and TRBJ2-1; D remains unclear. The CDR3 consists of 8 residues. In germline, CDR1 is SGHTA, CDR2 FQGTGA. Deletions cut 7 bases from V and 8 bases from J, with 0 bases between. CDR3 residues: CASNEQFF. CDR3 in DNA: TGTGCCAGCAATGAGCAGTTCTTC.

This chain connects TRBV3-1 to TRBJ2-5, with 9 bases that match TRBD1. The CDR3 is 17 amino acids. V dropped 0 bases and J dropped 4; count of bases not matched to a gene: 9. CDR1 and CDR2 (germline): LGHDT, YNNKEL (reference sequence). CDR3 sequence (DNA): TGTGCCAGCAGCCAAGATTTTCAAGGACAGGGGAGAGAGACCCAGTACTTC. Translated, it gives CASSQDFQGQGRETQYF.

This clonotype has a count of ten or more. The V call is TRBV16, the J call TRBJ2-1, with D perhaps matching TRBD2 (6 bases). Germline CDR1 is KGHSY and CDR2 is FQNENV. V was clipped by 5 bases and J by 3 bases, with 14 bases between them. The CDR3 length is 15 residues. The CDR3 DNA reads as TGTGCCAGCAGCTTCACTAGCAGGCTCTACAATGAGCAGTTCTTC. Translating it yields CASSFTSRLYNEQFF.

With respect to this clonotype: This clone may be a read error of a much larger clone one base away. Since the CDR3 does not end with the conserved phenylalanine or tryptophan, this likely comes from a read error. V is TRBV28 and J is TRBJ2-4; 11 bases are shared with TRBD2. J was trimmed by 0 bases and V by 6 bases; bases with no gene match: 10. This CDR3 has 18 amino acids. CDR1 and CDR2 (germline): MDHEN, SYDVKM. CDR3 in DNA: TGTGCCAGCAGCCAGGGACTAGCGGTCCTTCTAGCCAAAAACATTCAGTACCTC. Encoded protein: CASSQGLAVLLAKNIQYL.

This rearrangement joins TRBV28 to TRBJ2-4; no clear D. The V gene's germline CDR1 is MDHEN and CDR2 SYDVKM. This CDR3 comprises 16 residues. V lost 2 bases and J lost 0, with 11 bases in between. Written as DNA, the CDR3 is TGTGCCAGCAGTTTACTCCGCCCCTTAGCCAAAAACATTCAGTACTTC. Its protein product is CASSLLRPLAKNIQYF.

This clonotype is labeled medium-sized (0.01 to 0.1%). This chain joins TRBV25-1 and TRBJ2-7, with a possible D match to TRBD1 (7 bases). This CDR3 comprises 14 residues. CDR1 MGHDK and CDR2 SYGVNS come from the germline V gene. Trimming took off 5 bases at V and 4 bases at J, with 15 bases between the two ends. The DNA of the CDR3 is TGTGCCAGCAGTCTCCAGGGGGGTGGGTACGAGCAGTACTTC. As protein: CASSLQGGGYEQYF.

The V and J genes are TRBV18 and TRBJ1-6; the D gene is possibly TRBD1 (6 bases). Germline V gene lookup returns CDR1 KGHSH and CDR2 LQKENI. There are 17 residues in the CDR3. V gave up 1 base and J gave up 3 bases, with 13 bases separating them. CDR3 loop: CASSPRTVRDYNSPLHF. The DNA for the CDR3 is TGTGCCAGCTCACCACGGACAGTCAGGGACTATAATTCACCCCTCCACTTT.

This clonotype showed up many times. The rearrangement joins TRBV5-1 to TRBJ2-7; 7 nucleotides match TRBD1. CDR1 and CDR2 from the germline V gene are SGHRS and YFSETQ. The CDR3 sequence is 16 residues long. V lost 4 bases to trimming and J lost 7 bases; unmatched junction nucleotides: 17. The CDR3: CASSLVTGLSYDEQYF. CDR3 nucleotide sequence: TGCGCCAGCAGCCTCGTGACAGGGTTATCTTATGATGAGCAGTACTTC.

The chain has TRBV6-1 and TRBJ2-5; D is unresolved. This CDR3 has 14 amino acids. From germline, CDR1 is MNHNS and CDR2 SASEGT. V lost 9 bases and J 1 base, leaving 15 bases between the germline ends. Written as DNA, the CDR3 is TGTGCCAGTAGGAATGGGTGGTCCCAAGAGACCCAGTACTTC. This encodes CASRNGWSQETQYF.

This clonotype was found many times. This chain uses TRBV20-1 with TRBJ2-1; tentatively, D is TRBD2 (6 bases). This CDR3 contains 11 residues. Germline CDR1 reads DFQATT; CDR2 reads SNEGSKA (reference sequence). Trimming cost V 3 bases and J 9 bases, with 9 bases left between them. CDR3 in DNA: TGCAGTGCTAGTCGTAGCGGTGAGCAGTTCTTC. It yields the protein CSASRSGEQFF.

This chain links TRBV20-1 with TRBJ1-5; 9 bases map to TRBD1. The CDR3 has 13 residues. Germline V gene lookup returns CDR1 DFQATT and CDR2 SNEGSKA (reference sequence). The trim removed 6 bases at V and 7 bases at J, leaving 7 bases unmatched. The CDR3 loop reads CSASTGGSQPQHF. CDR3 in DNA: TGCAGTGCCAGTACAGGGGGCAGCCAGCCCCAGCATTTT.

This clonotype was detected ten times or more. The V call is TRBV29-1, the J call TRBJ2-3; TRBD1 aligns across 8 bases. This CDR3 is 14 amino acids long. Per the germline V gene, CDR1 is SQVTM and CDR2 is ANQGSEA. Trimming cost V 6 bases and J 5 bases; bases outside gene matches: 10. CDR3 nucleotide sequence: TGCAGCGTCACAAGGACAGGGCGTAAAGATACGCAGTATTTT. Translating gives CSVTRTGRKDTQYF.

The V call is TRBV3-1, the J call TRBJ2-1; D not resolved. Trimming took 0 bases from V and 3 from J, leaving 6 bases between them. The CDR3 runs to 14 residues. Germline V CDR1 and CDR2: LGHDT, YNNKEL (reference sequence). CDR3 DNA: TGTGCCAGCAGCCAAGAGACTTACTACAATGAGCAGTTCTTC. The encoded protein is CASSQETYYNEQFF.

The V gene is TRBV14, the J gene TRBJ2-7; D is unclear. The CDR3 is 15 amino acids. Germline lookup yields CDR1 SGHDN and CDR2 FVKESK. Between the trimmed V and J ends, which lost 1 base and 3 bases, there was a span of 13 bases. CDR3 in amino acids: CASSQGIGSGYEQYF. In DNA form, the CDR3 reads TGTGCCAGCAGCCAAGGAATAGGGTCCGGCTACGAGCAGTACTTC.

This clonotype was seen repeatedly, ten times or more. The chain carries TRBV25-1 and TRBJ2-7; a possible D gene is TRBD1 (5 bases). V gave up 8 bases and J gave up 5 bases, with 16 bases separating them. Germline CDR1 reads MGHDK; CDR2 reads SYGVNS. This CDR3 comprises 13 residues. In nucleotides, the CDR3 is TGTGCCAGCGGAAACAGGTTTTCGGACGAGCAGTACTTC. As protein: CASGNRFSDEQYF.

J is TRBJ1-2 and V is TRBV28, with TRBD1 as a possible D gene (5 bases). V dropped 6 bases and J dropped 7 bases, with 15 bases sitting between them. From germline, CDR1 is MDHEN and CDR2 SYDVKM. The CDR3 contains 13 residues. CDR3 loop: CASSPTTGGGYTF. In DNA, the CDR3 is TGTGCCAGCAGCCCTACCACAGGAGGTGGCTACACCTTC.

The sample holds many counts of this clonotype. The chain uses TRBV29-1 and TRBJ2-1; 13 bases are shared with TRBD2. The CDR3 covers 14 residues. Germline V gene sequence: CDR1 SQVTM, CDR2 ANQGSEA. The V gene end was trimmed by 6 bases and the J gene end by 9 bases; junction bases not matched to a gene: 8. CDR3 nucleotide sequence: TGCAGCGTAGAAACGACTAGCGGGAGGAGTGAGCAGTTCTTC. Translation: CSVETTSGRSEQFF.

The chain employs TRBV3-1 and TRBJ2-7, with 9 bases matching TRBD2. The CDR3 consists of 16 residues. V was clipped by 0 bases and J by 3 bases; unmatched bases: 6. CDR1 is LGHDT and CDR2 is YNNKEL in the germline V gene (reference sequence). CDR3 nucleotides: TGTGCCAGCAGCCAAGATGGTCTAGCGGGGAACTACGAGCAGTACTTC. It yields the protein CASSQDGLAGNYEQYF.

This clonotype was found many times. The genes are TRBV7-2 and TRBJ2-7; possibly TRBD1 for D (5 bases). Germline CDR1 reads SGHTA; CDR2 reads FQGNSA. Trimming stripped 1 base from V and 2 bases from J, with 9 bases between. The CDR3 is made up of 14 amino acids. Written as DNA, the CDR3 is TGTGCCAGCAGCTTAGGACTGGGGCCCTACGAGCAGTACTTC. Translating gives CASSLGLGPYEQYF.

This clonotype came up a few times. This chain links TRBV10-2 with TRBJ1-1; D uncertain. Trimming left V 0 bases short and J 7 bases short, with 9 bases between. This CDR3 is 13 amino acids long. The V gene's germline CDR1 is WSHSY and CDR2 SAAADI. CDR3 residues: CASSESNWGEAFF. CDR3 DNA: TGCGCCAGCAGTGAGTCGAACTGGGGTGAAGCTTTCTTT.

The table lists this clonotype with a few counts. The gene calls are TRBV6-2 or TRBV6-3 and TRBJ2-7; 10 positions agree with TRBD2. This CDR3 has 15 residues. Trimming took 9 bases from V and 5 from J; bases not matched to a gene: 13. The V gene's germline CDR1 is MNHEY and CDR2 SVGEGT. The CDR3 is CASKLAGTSAHEQYF. The DNA of the CDR3 is TGTGCCAGTAAACTAGCCGGGACTAGCGCCCACGAGCAGTACTTC.

This clonotype has only a few counts. This chain links TRBV10-3 with TRBJ2-1; 7 bases map to TRBD2. Germline CDR1 is ENHRY and CDR2 is SYGVKD. There are 15 residues in the CDR3. The junction had 7 bases not matched to a gene; V was cut back by 3 bases and J by 5 bases. The CDR3 reads CAISESTSADNEQFF. The CDR3 DNA reads TGTGCCATCAGTGAATCTACTAGCGCAGACAATGAGCAGTTCTTC.

This clonotype was observed many times. The chain uses TRBV28 and TRBJ2-3; 9 bases match TRBD2. CDR3 size: 16 residues. V shed 6 bases and J 5 bases; nucleotides not matched to a gene: 12. From germline, CDR1 is MDHEN and CDR2 SYDVKM. CDR3: CASSGVAGDAVDTQYF. In DNA form, the CDR3 reads TGTGCCAGCAGCGGGGTAGCGGGAGATGCGGTAGATACGCAGTATTTT.

This clonotype was seen ten or more times. This chain joins TRBV28 and TRBJ2-1; D uncertain. V was shortened by 7 bases and J by 8 bases, with 24 bases between the two germline ends. The CDR3 contains 16 residues. Germline-derived CDR1 and CDR2 are MDHEN and SYDVKM. The CDR3 here is CASTPVRAGDFYEQFF. The DNA for the CDR3 is TGTGCCAGCACTCCGGTCCGGGCTGGAGATTTCTATGAGCAGTTCTTC.